The present entry profiles one T cell receptor beta chain with its context. No antigen is known for it. The input lacks base qualities; no much larger clone sits a single base away. This record belongs to a study of T cell clones after liver transplantation (dated by TCRdb to between 2019 and 2020). Background for the entire study: ITN030ST, the source of the samples, was a randomized trial that attempted immunosuppression withdrawal within 2 years of liver transplantation. Blood samples were collected pre-transplant, pre-randomization before withdrawal, and post-randomization after either full withdrawal or failed withdrawal. As an antigen-independent comparator for donor-reactive sequences, third party-reactive TCRbeta sequences were also identified from pre-transplant MLRs. To count as tolerant, a recipient had to stay completely off immunosuppression for at least one year without liver enzymes climbing beyond twice the upper limit of normal. Donor-reactive T cell clones were identified by TCRbeta sequencing after a pre-transplant mixed lymphocyte reaction and then tracked in post-transplant blood. Of the 8 liver transplant recipients making up the studied cohort, 3 were classified as tolerant and 5 as non-tolerant. Of the eight recipients, a few were HCV-positive, while the remaining recipients had been transplanted for non-autoimmune, non-viral indications. No induction therapy was given to the subjects, and standard immunosuppression was administered until randomization at 12-24 months post-transplant.

Using immunoSEQ, frozen genomic DNA was subjected to high-throughput TCRbeta CDR3 sequencing, a process that included PCR amplification, mapping, bias correction and internal controls. As for the authors' bioinformatics: Productive rearrangements were retained, and unique TCRbeta sequences were defined by the CDR3 nucleotide sequence together with the V and J gene. For classification of a sequence as donor-reactive, at least 5-fold expansion in CFSE-low cells relative to unstimulated pre-transplant cells and a frequency of at least 0.01% were required. To ensure at least 90% detection power, minimum frequency thresholds were set for each subject based on that subject's lowest-template unstimulated sample. Jensen-Shannon divergence between the top 1000 TCRbeta sequences post- versus pre-transplant served as the measure of repertoire turnover. Changes in detection of donor-reactive sequences were assessed with two-sided Fisher's exact tests. The immuneACCESS repertoire file appears here via TCRdb, limited to in-frame rearrangements. These files lack a portion of the clones; in checked studies, under half of the deficit traces to unresolved V genes, and the cause of the others is not known. The V and J calls and clone size are taken from that table; D and trimming were inferred from the DNA. For this sample there are approximately 22,000 clones; approximately 93% appear just once. Together, the top ten hold around a quarter of the sample.

What the research found in general, with its limitations: Donor-reactive sequences declined more than third party-reactive ones, suggesting partial antigen-specific deletion unrelated to withdrawal success. A significant post-transplant decrease in circulating donor-reactive CD4 TCRbeta sequences was observed in 5 of 8 subjects, irrespective of tolerance or HCV status. Once repertoire turnover was taken into account, donor-reactive detection showed a significant reduction for CD4 in 7 of 8 subjects and for CD8 in 8 of 8. Without allograft tissue specimens, donor-reactive T cells may have migrated into the graft rather than being deleted. Conclusions were preliminary, limited by small, heterogeneous patient numbers and non-standardized post-transplant time points. Low numbers of available donor cells limited the measurable donor-reactive repertoire in a couple of subjects.

Thawed unstimulated PBMCs were stained for CD3, CD4 and CD8 and FACS-sorted into CD3+CD4+ and CD3+CD8+ populations. Each of the 8 studied subjects was randomized to immunosuppression withdrawal. The Qiagen DNeasy Blood and Tissue Kit was used for genomic DNA isolation. The sequence was obtained from a human patient who received a liver transplant. After a transplant, some T cells may have been passed on by the graft donor. The material sequenced was CD8+ T cells from blood, taken less than 28 months after liver transplant.

The DNA sequence reads TGTGCCAGCGCATCAGGGGGCCGCAAGGAAAAACTGTTTTTT. Its protein is CASASGGRKEKLFF. Recombination linked TRBV27 to TRBJ1-4; 8 middle bases align to TRBD1. Clipping removes 8 bases from V and 8 bases from J, with 10 as the unmatched junction base count. The germline V gene (reference sequence) provides CDR1 MNHEY and CDR2 SMNVEV. The CDR3 numbers 14 residues from cysteine through phenylalanine. Just the 42-base CDR3 DNA is kept, in frame starting at base 1.